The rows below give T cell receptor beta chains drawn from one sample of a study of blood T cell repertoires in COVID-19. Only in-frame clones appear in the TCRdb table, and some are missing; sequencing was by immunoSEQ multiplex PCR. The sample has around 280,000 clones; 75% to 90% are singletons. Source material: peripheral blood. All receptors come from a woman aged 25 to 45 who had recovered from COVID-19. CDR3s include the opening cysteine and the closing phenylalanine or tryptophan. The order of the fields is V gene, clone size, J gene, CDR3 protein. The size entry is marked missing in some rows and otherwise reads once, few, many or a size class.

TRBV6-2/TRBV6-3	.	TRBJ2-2	CASSYLDFWNTGELFF
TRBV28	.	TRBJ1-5	CASSSGLGANQPQHF
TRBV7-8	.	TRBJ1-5	CASSWGTGYDQPQHF
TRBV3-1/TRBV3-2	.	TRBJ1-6	CASSQGHPSSPLHF
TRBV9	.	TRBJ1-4	CASSVGMRGTGVEKLFF
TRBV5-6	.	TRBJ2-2	CASSQVTGELFF
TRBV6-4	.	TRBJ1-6	CASSDRDNSPLHF
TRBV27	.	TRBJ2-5	CASSLSGQEETQYF
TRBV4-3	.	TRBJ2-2	CASSQDLGPGELFF
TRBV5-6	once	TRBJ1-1	CASSPDRGGKNTEAFF
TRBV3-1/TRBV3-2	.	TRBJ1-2	CASSQVRGKDNYGYTF
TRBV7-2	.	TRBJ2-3	CASVAGVHVF
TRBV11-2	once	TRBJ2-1	CASSLSSMGANEQFF
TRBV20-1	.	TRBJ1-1	CSAQQYTEAFF
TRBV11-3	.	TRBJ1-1	CASSLSTQATEAFF
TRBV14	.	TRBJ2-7	CASSQRLGWEQYF
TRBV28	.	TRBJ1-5	CASSLSGHSSNQPQHF
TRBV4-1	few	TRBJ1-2	CASSQDGGSYGYTF
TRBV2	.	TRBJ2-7	CASSEVVGGSYEQYF
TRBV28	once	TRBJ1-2	CASTIPGYGYTF
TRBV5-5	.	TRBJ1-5	CASSLAQARIHQPQHF
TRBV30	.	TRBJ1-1	CAYRDRSWSEAFF
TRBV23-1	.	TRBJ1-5	CASSQSKLLRRGRQPQHF
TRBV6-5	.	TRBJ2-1	CASRASGTGSNEQFF
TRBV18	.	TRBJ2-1	CASSPFTGSYNEQFF
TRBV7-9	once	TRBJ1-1	CASSFTYTDTEAFF
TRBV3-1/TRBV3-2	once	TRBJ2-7	CASSQDVRSREQYF
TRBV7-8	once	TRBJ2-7	CASSLGQGVYEQYF
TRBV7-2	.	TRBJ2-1	CASSSYTGTGGLVNEQFF
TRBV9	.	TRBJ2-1	CASSVTGLPYNEQFF
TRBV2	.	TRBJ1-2	CASSLQGNYGYTF
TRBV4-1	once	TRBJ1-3	CASSQAGTGGSGNTIYF
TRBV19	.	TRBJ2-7	CASSIVSGSYEQYF
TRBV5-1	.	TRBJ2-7	CASSRTASGTSSYEQYF
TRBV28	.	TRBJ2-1	CASSGGLAGGDEQFF
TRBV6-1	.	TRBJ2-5	CASSEAQGGQETQYF
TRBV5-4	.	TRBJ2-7	CASSTRGTGGSYEQYF